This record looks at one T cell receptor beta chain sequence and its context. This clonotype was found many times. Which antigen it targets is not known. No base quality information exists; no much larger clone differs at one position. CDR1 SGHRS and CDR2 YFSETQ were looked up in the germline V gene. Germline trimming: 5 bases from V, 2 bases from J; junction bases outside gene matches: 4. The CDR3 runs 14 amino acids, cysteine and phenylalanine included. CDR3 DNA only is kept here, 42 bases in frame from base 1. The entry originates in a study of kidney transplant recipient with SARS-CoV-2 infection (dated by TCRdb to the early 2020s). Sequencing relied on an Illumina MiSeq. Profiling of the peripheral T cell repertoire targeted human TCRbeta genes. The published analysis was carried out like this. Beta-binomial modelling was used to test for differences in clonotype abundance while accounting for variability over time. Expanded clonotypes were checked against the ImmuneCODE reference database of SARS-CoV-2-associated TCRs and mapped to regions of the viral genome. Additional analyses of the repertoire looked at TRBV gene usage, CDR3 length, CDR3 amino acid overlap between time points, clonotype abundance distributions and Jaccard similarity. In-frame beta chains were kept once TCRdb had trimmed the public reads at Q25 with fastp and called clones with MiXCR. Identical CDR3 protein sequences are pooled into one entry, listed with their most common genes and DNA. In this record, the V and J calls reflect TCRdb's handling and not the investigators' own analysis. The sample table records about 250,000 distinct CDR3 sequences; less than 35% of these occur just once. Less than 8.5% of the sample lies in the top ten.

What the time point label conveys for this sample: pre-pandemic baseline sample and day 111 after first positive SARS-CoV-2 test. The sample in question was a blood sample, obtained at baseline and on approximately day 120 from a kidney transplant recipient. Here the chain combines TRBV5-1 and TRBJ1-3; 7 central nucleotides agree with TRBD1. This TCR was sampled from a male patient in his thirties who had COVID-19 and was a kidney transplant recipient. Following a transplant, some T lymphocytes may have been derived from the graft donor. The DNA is TGCGCCAGCAGGACGACAGGGACTGGAAACACCATATATTTT. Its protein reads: CASRTTGTGNTIYF. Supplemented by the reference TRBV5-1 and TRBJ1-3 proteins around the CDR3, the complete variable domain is KAGVTQTPRYLIKTRGQQVTLSCSPISGHRSVSWYQQTPGQGLQFLFEYFSETQRNKGNFPGRFSGRQFSNSRSEMNVSTLELGDSALYLCASRTTGTGNTIYFGEGSWLTVV.